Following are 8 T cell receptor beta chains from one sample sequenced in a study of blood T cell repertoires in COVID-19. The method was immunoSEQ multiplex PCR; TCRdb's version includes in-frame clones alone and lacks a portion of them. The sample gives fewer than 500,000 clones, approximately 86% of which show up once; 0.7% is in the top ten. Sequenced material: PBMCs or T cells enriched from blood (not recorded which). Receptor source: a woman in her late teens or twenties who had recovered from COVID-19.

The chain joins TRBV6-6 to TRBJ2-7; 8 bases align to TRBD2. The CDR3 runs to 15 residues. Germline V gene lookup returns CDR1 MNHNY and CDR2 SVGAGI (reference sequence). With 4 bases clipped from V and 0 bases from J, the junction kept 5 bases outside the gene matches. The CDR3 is CASSLGLETSYEQYF. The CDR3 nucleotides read TGTGCCAGCAGTTTGGGACTAGAGACCTCCTACGAGCAGTACTTC.

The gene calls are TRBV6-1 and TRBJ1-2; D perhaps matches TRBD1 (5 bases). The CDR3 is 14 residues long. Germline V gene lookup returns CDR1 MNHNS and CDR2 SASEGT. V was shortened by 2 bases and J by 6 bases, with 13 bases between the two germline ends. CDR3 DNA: TGTGCCAGCAGTGAAACGGGGGGATCCAATGGCTACACCTTC. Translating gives CASSETGGSNGYTF.

In DNA form, the CDR3 reads TGTGCCAGCAGCTCGCGGGACTCCTACGAGCAGTACTTC. Protein sequence: CASSSRDSYEQYF. The chain carries TRBV5-5 and TRBJ2-7; a weak D match, TRBD2 (6 bases). Germline CDR1 and CDR2: SGHKS and YYEKEE (reference sequence). V was cut by 3 bases and J by 0 bases, with 7 bases left in between. The CDR3 contains 13 residues. Filled out from reference TRBV5-5 and TRBJ2-7, the complete variable domain reads DAGVTQSPTHLIKTRGQQVTLRCSPISGHKSVSWYQQVLGQGPQFIFQYYEKEERGRGNFPDRFSARQFPNYSSELNVNALLLGDSALYLCASSSRDSYEQYFGPGTRLTVT.

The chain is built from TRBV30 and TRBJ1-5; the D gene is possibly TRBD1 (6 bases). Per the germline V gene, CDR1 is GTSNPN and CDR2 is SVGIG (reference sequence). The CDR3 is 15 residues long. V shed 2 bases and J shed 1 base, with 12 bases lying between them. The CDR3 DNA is TGTGCCTGGAGTAGAGGACAGATAAGCAATCAGCCCCAGCATTTT. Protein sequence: CAWSRGQISNQPQHF.

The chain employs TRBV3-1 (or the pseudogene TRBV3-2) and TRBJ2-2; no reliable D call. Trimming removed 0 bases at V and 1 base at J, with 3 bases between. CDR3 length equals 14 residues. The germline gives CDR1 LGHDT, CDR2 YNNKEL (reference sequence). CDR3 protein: CASSQDLNTGELFF. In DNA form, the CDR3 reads TGTGCCAGCAGCCAAGACTTGAACACCGGGGAGCTGTTTTTT.

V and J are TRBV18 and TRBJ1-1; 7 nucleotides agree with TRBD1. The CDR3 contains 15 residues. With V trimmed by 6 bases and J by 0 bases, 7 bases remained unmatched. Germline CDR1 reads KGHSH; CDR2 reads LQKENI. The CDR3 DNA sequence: TGTGCCAGCTCGTCCGGGACAGCAATGAACACTGAAGCTTTCTTT. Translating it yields CASSSGTAMNTEAFF.

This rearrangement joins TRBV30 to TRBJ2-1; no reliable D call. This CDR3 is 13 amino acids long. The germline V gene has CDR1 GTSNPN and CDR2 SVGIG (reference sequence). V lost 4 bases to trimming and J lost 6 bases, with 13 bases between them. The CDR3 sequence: CAWTNNYSNEQFF. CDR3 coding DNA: TGTGCCTGGACGAATAATTACTCCAATGAGCAGTTCTTC.

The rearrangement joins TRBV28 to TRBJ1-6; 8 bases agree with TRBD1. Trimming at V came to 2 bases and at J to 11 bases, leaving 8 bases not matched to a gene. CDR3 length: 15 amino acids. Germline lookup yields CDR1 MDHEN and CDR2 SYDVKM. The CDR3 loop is CASSLLRQGSAPLHF. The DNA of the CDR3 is TGTGCCAGCAGTTTACTCCGACAGGGGTCGGCACCCCTCCACTTT. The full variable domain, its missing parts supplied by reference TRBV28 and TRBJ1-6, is DVKVTQSSRYLVKRTGEKVFLECVQDMDHENMFWYRQDPGLGLRLIYFSYDVKMKEKGDIPEGYSVSREKKERFSLILESASTNQTSMYLCASSLLRQGSAPLHFGNGTRLTVT.